This T cell receptor beta chain was sequenced during a study of blood T cell repertoires in COVID-19. Study information: Some COVID-19 samples were acute and others convalescent; all came from the United States, Italy and Spain. T cells, B-cell-depleted T cells, or PBMCs supplied cDNA or gDNA.

In the original workflow: Reference gene primer amplification yielded estimated nucleated cell counts. Libraries were prepared by immunoSEQ multiplex PCR; TCRdb keeps only in-frame clonotypes and omits some of them. For V, J and clone size, that table is used; D and trimming come from the DNA. Altogether about 160,000 clones are present, 70% to 90% being singletons, with the ten largest covering approximately 3%. The CDR3 covers 14 residues. V was clipped by 6 bases and J by 11 bases; unmatched bases: 12. The germline gives CDR1 SNHLY, CDR2 FYNNEI. This TCR was sampled from a man in his 60s with acute or convalescent COVID-19. Specimen: peripheral blood. The chain links TRBV2 to TRBJ1-5; 8 bases are shared with TRBD1. In DNA, the CDR3 is TGTGCCAGCAGCGCGACAGGGGCCGCCAGGTCCCAGCATTTT. It is translated as CASSATGAARSQHF.